These T cell receptor beta chains were read from a single sample in a study of blood T cell repertoires in COVID-19. Clones were sequenced by immunoSEQ multiplex PCR, and TCRdb holds only the in-frame ones, with some missing. Here the sample spans roughly 140,000 clones, approximately 90% being singletons. Sequencing was performed on peripheral blood. These receptors all come from a woman in her 40s with acute or convalescent COVID-19. CDR3s include the opening cysteine and the closing phenylalanine or tryptophan. Each record gives: CDR3 length, clone size, D gene, J gene, V gene, CDR3 protein, CDR3 DNA. D genes are given only for firm matches. Expanded clones get a size class; other rows say once, few or many, or leave the size out.

CDR3 length: 13; clone size: .; D gene: TRBD2; J gene: TRBJ2-1; V gene: TRBV19; CDR3 protein: CASSTSGRDEQFF; CDR3 DNA: TGTGCCAGTAGCACTAGCGGGAGGGATGAGCAGTTCTTC
CDR3 length: 15; clone size: once; D gene: TRBD1; J gene: TRBJ2-1; V gene: TRBV5-1; CDR3 protein: CASSRRQGDYNEQFF; CDR3 DNA: TGCGCCAGCAGCAGAAGACAGGGGGACTACAATGAGCAGTTCTTC
CDR3 length: 15; clone size: .; D gene: .; J gene: TRBJ1-2; V gene: TRBV28; CDR3 protein: CASSSPWGVDYGYTF; CDR3 DNA: TGTGCCAGCAGCTCCCCTTGGGGGGTAGACTATGGCTACACCTTC
CDR3 length: 17; clone size: .; D gene: TRBD1; J gene: TRBJ1-4; V gene: TRBV27; CDR3 protein: CASSLGTDGATNEKLFF; CDR3 DNA: TGTGCCAGCAGTTTGGGGACAGATGGTGCAACTAATGAAAAACTGTTTTTT
CDR3 length: 16; clone size: .; D gene: TRBD2; J gene: TRBJ2-1; V gene: TRBV5-4; CDR3 protein: CASSGSGGIPYNEQFF; CDR3 DNA: TGTGCCAGCAGCGGTAGCGGGGGAATCCCCTACAATGAGCAGTTCTTC
CDR3 length: 15; clone size: .; D gene: TRBD1; J gene: TRBJ1-2; V gene: TRBV7-2; CDR3 protein: CASSLRDRANYGYTF; CDR3 DNA: TGTGCCAGCAGCTTAAGGGACAGGGCTAACTATGGCTACACCTTC
CDR3 length: 15; clone size: .; D gene: TRBD2; J gene: TRBJ2-5; V gene: TRBV4-2; CDR3 protein: CASSSGTSIRETQYF; CDR3 DNA: TGTGCCAGCAGCTCCGGGACTAGCATCAGGGAGACCCAGTACTTC
CDR3 length: 14; clone size: .; D gene: TRBD1; J gene: TRBJ2-2; V gene: TRBV30; CDR3 protein: CAWGTAPSTGELFF; CDR3 DNA: TGTGCCTGGGGGACAGCCCCGAGCACCGGGGAGCTGTTTTTT
CDR3 length: 16; clone size: .; D gene: .; J gene: TRBJ2-1; V gene: TRBV24-1; CDR3 protein: CATSDFMAGSYNEQFF; CDR3 DNA: TGTGCCACCAGTGATTTTATGGCGGGATCCTACAATGAGCAGTTCTTC
CDR3 length: 13; clone size: once; D gene: .; J gene: TRBJ2-3; V gene: TRBV7-2; CDR3 protein: CASSPAGTDTQYF; CDR3 DNA: TGTGCCAGCAGCCCCGCGGGAACAGATACGCAGTATTTT
CDR3 length: 15; clone size: .; D gene: TRBD1; J gene: TRBJ1-1; V gene: TRBV9; CDR3 protein: CASSVGWDRGTEAFF; CDR3 DNA: TGTGCCAGCAGCGTAGGGTGGGACAGGGGTACTGAAGCTTTCTTT
CDR3 length: 17; clone size: .; D gene: .; J gene: TRBJ2-7; V gene: TRBV29-1; CDR3 protein: CSVPRRQDHFSTYEQYF; CDR3 DNA: TGCAGCGTGCCCCGAAGACAGGACCACTTCTCAACCTACGAGCAGTACTTC
CDR3 length: 13; clone size: .; D gene: TRBD1; J gene: TRBJ2-1; V gene: TRBV12-3/TRBV12-4; CDR3 protein: CASSGTAYNEQFF; CDR3 DNA: TGTGCCAGCAGTGGGACAGCCTACAATGAGCAGTTCTTC
CDR3 length: 14; clone size: once; D gene: .; J gene: TRBJ1-2; V gene: TRBV7-8; CDR3 protein: CASSLIGDTYGYTF; CDR3 DNA: TGTGCCAGCAGCTTAATCGGGGATACCTATGGCTACACCTTC
CDR3 length: 12; clone size: .; D gene: .; J gene: TRBJ2-5; V gene: TRBV29-1; CDR3 protein: CSVLRLGGTQYF; CDR3 DNA: TGCAGCGTACTACGCTTGGGGGGGACCCAGTACTTC
CDR3 length: 14; clone size: .; D gene: .; J gene: TRBJ2-7; V gene: TRBV4-1; CDR3 protein: CASSQDLIAGEQYF; CDR3 DNA: TGCGCCAGCAGCCAAGATCTGATAGCTGGCGAGCAGTACTTC
CDR3 length: 12; clone size: .; D gene: TRBD1; J gene: TRBJ2-5; V gene: TRBV7-3; CDR3 protein: CASSSTGETQYF; CDR3 DNA: TGTGCCAGCAGCTCGACAGGGGAGACCCAGTACTTC
CDR3 length: 16; clone size: .; D gene: .; J gene: TRBJ2-3; V gene: TRBV6-2/TRBV6-3; CDR3 protein: CASSYSGGANTDTQYF; CDR3 DNA: TGTGCCAGCAGTTACTCCGGCGGAGCTAACACAGATACGCAGTATTTT
CDR3 length: 16; clone size: .; D gene: TRBD2; J gene: TRBJ2-1; V gene: TRBV5-8; CDR3 protein: CASSSHLAGIYNEQFF; CDR3 DNA: TGTGCCAGCAGCTCACACCTAGCGGGGATCTACAATGAGCAGTTCTTC
CDR3 length: 15; clone size: once; D gene: TRBD2; J gene: TRBJ2-7; V gene: TRBV19; CDR3 protein: CASSTMSGITYEQYF; CDR3 DNA: TGTGCCAGTAGTACTATGAGCGGGATTACCTACGAGCAGTACTTC
CDR3 length: 13; clone size: once; D gene: .; J gene: TRBJ2-7; V gene: TRBV12-3/TRBV12-4; CDR3 protein: CASSPRSSYEQYF; CDR3 DNA: TGTGCCAGCAGTCCCCGGAGTTCCTACGAGCAGTACTTC
CDR3 length: 12; clone size: .; D gene: .; J gene: TRBJ2-5; V gene: TRBV11-3; CDR3 protein: CASSRGGETQYF; CDR3 DNA: TGTGCCAGCAGCCGCGGAGGGGAGACCCAGTACTTC
CDR3 length: 14; clone size: few; D gene: .; J gene: TRBJ1-3; V gene: TRBV7-2; CDR3 protein: CASSFDTSGNTIYF; CDR3 DNA: TGTGCCAGCAGCTTCGACACCTCTGGAAACACCATATATTTT